The 14 T cell receptor beta chains given below trace back to one sample, sequenced in a study of T cells in Graves' hyperthyroidism and ophthalmopathy. Using RNA transcripts as the source, TCR beta CDR3 regions were amplified. The study used the HTBI primer set for a first-round RT-PCR of the TCR CDR3. MiXCR, run by TCRdb on the multiplex PCR reads, gives a single entry per CDR3 protein. Here the sample spans around 580,000 distinct CDR3 sequences, roughly a sixth being singletons. Sequenced: blood. The receptors here all came from a woman younger than 35 with Graves' hyperthyroidism.

This clonotype was counted a few times. V is TRBV28 and J is TRBJ2-7, with 10 bases aligning to TRBD2. The CDR3 has 15 residues. Germline assignment: CDR1 MDHEN and CDR2 SYDVKM. Germline trimming cut 4 bases from V and 2 bases from J; bases unmatched to any gene: 5. Here the CDR3 reads CASSSLGTSAYEQYF. The CDR3 bases are TGTGCCAGCAGTTCCCTAGGGACTAGCGCCTACGAGCAGTACTTC.

Many counts were recorded for this clonotype. The DNA for the CDR3 is TGTGCCATCGTCGACAGGGATAACACTGAAGCTTTCTTT. Translated, it gives CAIVDRDNTEAFF. The genes are TRBV6-2 or TRBV6-3 and TRBJ1-1; 7 nucleotides match TRBD1. The CDR3 has 13 amino acids. After removal of 10 bases from V and 2 bases from J, the junction contained 7 bases not matched to a gene. CDR1 is MNHEY, CDR2 SVGEGT, per germline.

This clonotype has more than one count but fewer than ten. The chain links TRBV5-6 to TRBJ1-5; tentatively, D is TRBD1 (6 bases). The CDR3 is made up of 16 amino acids. V was cut by 0 bases and J by 2 bases, with 12 bases left in between. Germline V gene data show CDR1 as SGHDT and CDR2 as YYEEEE. Here the CDR3 DNA reads TGTGCCAGCAGCTTGGGTGGGGGCCTGGGCAATCAGCCCCAGCATTTT. Amino acids: CASSLGGGLGNQPQHF. Full variable domain (outside the CDR3, taken from reference TRBV5-6 and TRBJ1-5): DAGVTQSPTHLIKTRGQQVTLRCSPKSGHDTVSWYQQALGQGPQFIFQYYEEEERQRGNFPDRFSGHQFPNYSSELNVNALLLGDSALYLCASSLGGGLGNQPQHFGDGTRLSIL.

This clonotype was seen many times. The rearrangement uses TRBV12-5 and TRBJ2-3; no reliable D call. Germline-derived CDR1 and CDR2 are LGHNT and FRNRAP. The CDR3 length is 17 residues. V dropped 0 bases and J dropped 6 bases, with 19 bases sitting between them. CDR3 DNA: TGTGCTAGTGGTTTGGTAGTGGGGTCGGAGTTTATGGATACGCAGTATTTT. Its protein is CASGLVVGSEFMDTQYF. Using reference TRBV12-5 and TRBJ2-3 for the parts outside the CDR3, the full variable domain is DARVTQTPRHKVTEMGQEVTMRCQPILGHNTVFWYRQTMMQGLELLAYFRNRAPLDDSGMPKDRFSAEMPDATLATLKIQPSEPRDSAVYFCASGLVVGSEFMDTQYFGPGTRLTVL.

The chain is built from TRBV20-1 and TRBJ2-1, with TRBD2 matching over 8 bases. Germline V gives CDR1 DFQATT, CDR2 SNEGSKA (reference sequence). Trimming took 3 bases from V and 5 from J; bases not matched to a gene: 9. The CDR3 spans 15 residues. The DNA for the CDR3 is TGCAGTGCTAGTCGAGGCGGGGGGTCGGACAATGAGCAGTTCTTC. Its protein is CSASRGGGSDNEQFF.

In its sample, this clonotype was seen many times. The J gene is TRBJ2-7, the V gene TRBV28, with TRBD2 identical over 9 bases. Germline CDR1 is MDHEN and CDR2 is SYDVKM. This CDR3 spans 13 amino acids. V was clipped by 8 bases and J by 3 bases; unmatched bases: 5. CDR3 sequence reads: CASLGTSIYEQYF. The DNA for the CDR3 is TGTGCCAGCCTTGGGACTAGCATCTACGAGCAGTACTTC.

This clonotype was found many times. The chain is built from TRBV5-1 and TRBJ1-1, with TRBD1 as a possible D gene (5 bases). The V gene lost 0 bases and the J gene lost 5 bases, with 8 bases spanning the gap. CDR1 SGHRS and CDR2 YFSETQ come from the germline V gene. The CDR3 consists of 13 residues. CDR3 sequence: CASSLEGWTEAFF. DNA for the CDR3: TGCGCCAGCAGCTTGGAGGGGTGGACTGAAGCTTTCTTT.

This clonotype came up a few times. V and J are TRBV7-8 and TRBJ1-3; possibly TRBD1 for D (6 bases). The ends were cut back, 5 bases at V and 1 base at J, with 15 bases in the middle. The germline gives CDR1 SGHVS, CDR2 FQNEAQ. This CDR3 has 16 residues. The CDR3 coding sequence is TGTGCCAGCAGCGAAGTCAACAGGGTTTCTGGAAACACCATATATTTT. Amino acid sequence: CASSEVNRVSGNTIYF. The variable domain in full, with the rest retrieved from reference TRBV7-8 and TRBJ1-3, is GAGVSQSPRYKVAKRGQDVALRCDPISGHVSLFWYQQALGQGPEFLTYFQNEAQLDKSGLPSDRFFAERPEGSVSTLKIQRTQQEDSAVYLCASSEVNRVSGNTIYFGEGSWLTVV.

This clonotype was observed at least ten times. The chain combines TRBV7-2 with TRBJ2-1; D might be TRBD2 (5 bases). Germline CDR1 SGHTA, CDR2 FQGNSA. This CDR3 has 15 amino acids. Trimming pared 5 bases from V and 2 bases from J, leaving 13 bases between. The CDR3 protein is CASSLRGVAYNEQFF. CDR3 nucleotide sequence: TGTGCCAGCAGCCTACGGGGTGTCGCCTACAATGAGCAGTTCTTC. Supplemented by reference TRBV7-2 and TRBJ2-1, the full variable domain reads GAGVSQSPSNKVTEKGKDVELRCDPISGHTALYWYRQSLGQGLEFLIYFQGNSAPDKSGLPSDRFSAERTGGSVSTLTIQRTQQEDSAVYLCASSLRGVAYNEQFFGPGTRLTVL.

This clonotype was counted ten times or more. This sequence joins TRBV20-1 and TRBJ2-3; no reliable D call. V shed 0 bases and J shed 0 bases, with 7 bases lying between them. Germline loops: CDR1 DFQATT, CDR2 SNEGSKA (reference sequence). CDR3 length: 14 amino acids. The CDR3 is CSARDSASTDTQYF. As DNA, the CDR3 is TGCAGTGCTAGAGACAGCGCCAGCACAGATACGCAGTATTTT.

This clonotype was seen more than once but under ten times. The genes are TRBV29-1 and TRBJ2-5, with TRBD2 matching over 7 bases. From germline, CDR1 is SQVTM and CDR2 ANQGSEA. The CDR3 length is 15 residues. J was trimmed by 4 bases and V by 1 base; bases with no gene match: 9. CDR3 region: CSVEGPTTSLETQYF. CDR3 in DNA: TGCAGCGTTGAAGGACCTACGACTAGCTTAGAGACCCAGTACTTC. Filled out from reference TRBV29-1 and TRBJ2-5, the complete variable domain reads SAVISQKPSRDICQRGTSLTIQCQVDSQVTMMFWYRQQPGQSLTLIATANQGSEATYESGFVIDKFPISRPNLTFSTLTVSNMSPEDSSIYLCSVEGPTTSLETQYFGPGTRLLVL.

This clonotype was counted between two and nine times. This rearrangement joins TRBV30 to TRBJ2-1; unclear D gene. The CDR3 totals 16 residues. Per the germline V gene, CDR1 is GTSNPN and CDR2 is SVGIG (reference sequence). With 1 base removed from V and 6 bases from J, the gap between germline ends came to 19 bases. The CDR3 is CAWSGYLGPSSNEQFF. In DNA form, the CDR3 reads TGTGCCTGGAGTGGGTATCTCGGCCCGTCCAGCAATGAGCAGTTCTTC.

This clonotype came up many times. The V call is TRBV28, the J call TRBJ2-1; 10 bases fit TRBD2. The junction had 3 bases not matched to a gene; V was cut back by 2 bases and J by 8 bases. Germline V gene lookup returns CDR1 MDHEN and CDR2 SYDVKM. The CDR3 extends over 14 amino acids. The CDR3 DNA is TGTGCCAGCAGTTTAGGTCTAGCGGGAGATGAGCAGTTCTTC. Its translation is CASSLGLAGDEQFF.

The genes are TRBV24-1 and TRBJ2-5; the match to TRBD2 covers 8 bases. Germline lookup yields CDR1 KGHDR and CDR2 SFDVKD. This CDR3 region has 17 residues. The V gene end was trimmed by 3 bases and the J gene end by 4 bases; junction bases not matched to a gene: 12. CDR3 sequence: CATSDPGSGGTPETQYF. The CDR3 nucleotides read TGTGCCACCAGTGATCCTGGGAGCGGGGGCACCCCAGAGACCCAGTACTTC.